This is a list of T cell receptor beta chains from one sample in a study of blood T cell repertoires in COVID-19. The data were produced by immunoSEQ multiplex PCR, yet TCRdb's version contains in-frame clones alone and is incomplete. The sample lists roughly 200,000 clones, 75% to 85% occurring once. Sequencing was performed on peripheral blood. Every receptor here comes from a woman aged 40-49 years with COVID-19, enrolled during active disease. Each CDR3 is given with its conserved first and last residue. A D gene is named only where the DNA matches it firmly. Clone size is given for some rows only: seen once, a few or many times, or a class if the clone is expanded.

D gene: TRBD2
clone size: .
J gene: TRBJ2-7
V gene: TRBV27
CDR3 DNA: TGTGCCAGCAGCCCTATTCCGGGACTAGCGGGTGACGAGCAGTACTTC
CDR3 protein: CASSPIPGLAGDEQYF

D gene: .
clone size: .
J gene: TRBJ1-6
V gene: TRBV19
CDR3 DNA: TGTGCCAGTAGTATAGATATGTTGCCGAGCTCCTATAATTCACCCCTCCACTTT
CDR3 protein: CASSIDMLPSSYNSPLHF

D gene: TRBD1
clone size: .
J gene: TRBJ2-2
V gene: TRBV5-1
CDR3 DNA: TGCGCCAGCTCCCGGGACAGTGGCACCGGGGAGCTGTTTTTT
CDR3 protein: CASSRDSGTGELFF

D gene: .
clone size: once
J gene: TRBJ1-2
V gene: TRBV20-1
CDR3 DNA: TGCAGTGCTAGTCGGGGTAACACTAACTATGGCTACACCTTC
CDR3 protein: CSASRGNTNYGYTF

D gene: .
clone size: .
J gene: TRBJ1-1
V gene: TRBV19
CDR3 DNA: TGTGCCAGTAGTATGGGGGCAGCACAGAGGGCTTTCTTT
CDR3 protein: CASSMGAAQRAFF

D gene: .
clone size: .
J gene: TRBJ2-5
V gene: TRBV3-1/TRBV3-2
CDR3 DNA: TGTGCCAGCAGCCAAGATATCGGGGTCATGTACTTC
CDR3 protein: CASSQDIGVMYF

D gene: TRBD2
clone size: once
J gene: TRBJ2-7
V gene: TRBV7-8
CDR3 DNA: TGTGCCAGCAGCCCCGTGACTAGCGGACACGAGCAGTACTTC
CDR3 protein: CASSPVTSGHEQYF

D gene: TRBD2
clone size: .
J gene: TRBJ2-1
V gene: TRBV30
CDR3 DNA: TGTGCCTGGGGACGTGGACTAGCGGGGATAAATGAGCAGTTCTTC
CDR3 protein: CAWGRGLAGINEQFF

D gene: .
clone size: .
J gene: TRBJ1-2
V gene: TRBV12-3/TRBV12-4
CDR3 DNA: TGTGCCAGCAGTAATTCGGGAGGCTACACCTTC
CDR3 protein: CASSNSGGYTF

D gene: TRBD1
clone size: .
J gene: TRBJ1-4
V gene: TRBV2
CDR3 DNA: TGTGCCAGCAGCTCAATTGGACAGGGAGCAACTAATGAAAAACTGTTTTTT
CDR3 protein: CASSSIGQGATNEKLFF

D gene: .
clone size: .
J gene: TRBJ2-1
V gene: TRBV5-5
CDR3 DNA: TGTGCCAGCAGCTTCTACGTGTACAATGAGCAGTTCTTC
CDR3 protein: CASSFYVYNEQFF

D gene: TRBD1
clone size: .
J gene: TRBJ2-7
V gene: TRBV15
CDR3 DNA: TGTGCCACCAGCGGATTCAGGGGGATCGAGCAGTACTTC
CDR3 protein: CATSGFRGIEQYF

D gene: TRBD1
clone size: .
J gene: TRBJ2-7
V gene: TRBV2
CDR3 DNA: TGTGCCAGCAGTGCCGACAGGGGGCGCGACGAGCAGTACTTC
CDR3 protein: CASSADRGRDEQYF

D gene: TRBD2
clone size: .
J gene: TRBJ2-1
V gene: TRBV9
CDR3 DNA: TGTGCCAGCAGCGTAGCCGGGACTAGGGGTTATGGTGAGCAGTTCTTC
CDR3 protein: CASSVAGTRGYGEQFF

D gene: .
clone size: few
J gene: TRBJ2-3
V gene: TRBV3-1/TRBV3-2
CDR3 DNA: TGTGCCAGCAGCCAAGGACTAATCACAGATACGCAGTATTTT
CDR3 protein: CASSQGLITDTQYF

D gene: .
clone size: .
J gene: TRBJ2-1
V gene: TRBV11-2
CDR3 DNA: TGTGCCAGCAGCTTGGGGTCAGGGCATCTCGATGAGCAGTTCTTC
CDR3 protein: CASSLGSGHLDEQFF

D gene: .
clone size: .
J gene: TRBJ1-2
V gene: TRBV19
CDR3 DNA: TGTGCCAGTAGCCCCGTGGGGGGGGCGCTTGGCTACACCTTC
CDR3 protein: CASSPVGGALGYTF

D gene: .
clone size: .
J gene: TRBJ2-5
V gene: TRBV9
CDR3 DNA: TGTGCCAGCAGCGTAGGCGGCGGATTCCAAGAGACCCAGTACTTC
CDR3 protein: CASSVGGGFQETQYF

D gene: .
clone size: .
J gene: TRBJ1-2
V gene: TRBV6-5
CDR3 DNA: TGTGCCAGCAATCCCACCGGGGGGGCGCGGGGCTACACCTTC
CDR3 protein: CASNPTGGARGYTF

D gene: .
clone size: .
J gene: TRBJ1-1
V gene: TRBV14
CDR3 DNA: TGTGCCAGCAGCCAAAGACAGAACATGAACACTGAAGCTTTCTTT
CDR3 protein: CASSQRQNMNTEAFF

D gene: TRBD1
clone size: .
J gene: TRBJ2-2
V gene: TRBV12-5
CDR3 DNA: TGTGCTAGTGGTCCACCCCGGACAGGATTGAACACCGGGGAGCTGTTTTTT
CDR3 protein: CASGPPRTGLNTGELFF

D gene: .
clone size: .
J gene: TRBJ1-2
V gene: TRBV7-9
CDR3 DNA: TGTGCCAGCAGCTTAGGTCAGGGGTGGAGTGGCTACACCTTC
CDR3 protein: CASSLGQGWSGYTF

D gene: .
clone size: .
J gene: TRBJ1-2
V gene: TRBV10-2
CDR3 DNA: TGCGCCAGCAGTGAATCAGGGATCGGTGGCTACACCTTC
CDR3 protein: CASSESGIGGYTF

D gene: .
clone size: .
J gene: TRBJ1-2
V gene: TRBV7-9
CDR3 DNA: TGTGCCAGCAGCTCTCAGGGTTTCGGGGGTGGCTACACCTTC
CDR3 protein: CASSSQGFGGGYTF

D gene: TRBD1
clone size: .
J gene: TRBJ1-2
V gene: TRBV18
CDR3 DNA: TGTGCCAGCTCACCGTATGAGCAGGGGGATGGCTACACCTTC
CDR3 protein: CASSPYEQGDGYTF

D gene: TRBD1
clone size: .
J gene: TRBJ1-4
V gene: TRBV11-2
CDR3 DNA: TGTGCCAGCAGCATGGGACAGGGGAATGAAAAACTGTTTTTT
CDR3 protein: CASSMGQGNEKLFF

D gene: TRBD1
clone size: .
J gene: TRBJ2-7
V gene: TRBV19
CDR3 DNA: TGTGCCAGTAGCGGACCGGGACAGGGGCTTTACGAGCAGTACTTC
CDR3 protein: CASSGPGQGLYEQYF

D gene: TRBD2
clone size: .
J gene: TRBJ2-1
V gene: TRBV27
CDR3 DNA: TGTGCCAGCAGTTTACTAGCGGGCTTGTGGAATGAGCAGTTCTTC
CDR3 protein: CASSLLAGLWNEQFF

D gene: .
clone size: .
J gene: TRBJ1-6
V gene: TRBV13
CDR3 DNA: TGTGCCAGCACCCGGGGGGGCGGGTCACCCCTCCACTTT
CDR3 protein: CASTRGGGSPLHF

D gene: .
clone size: few
J gene: TRBJ1-4
V gene: TRBV3-1/TRBV3-2
CDR3 DNA: TGTGCCAGCAGCCCCGGGGGAGCAGGAAATGAAAAACTGTTTTTT
CDR3 protein: CASSPGGAGNEKLFF

D gene: TRBD2
clone size: .
J gene: TRBJ2-3
V gene: TRBV9
CDR3 DNA: TGTGCCAGCAGCGCCCCGGGGACTAGCGGATCTAGCACAGATACGCAGTATTTT
CDR3 protein: CASSAPGTSGSSTDTQYF

D gene: .
clone size: .
J gene: TRBJ1-2
V gene: TRBV5-6
CDR3 DNA: TGTGCCAGCAGCTTGCCAACAGGGAACTATGGCTACACCTTC
CDR3 protein: CASSLPTGNYGYTF

D gene: .
clone size: .
J gene: TRBJ1-5
V gene: TRBV7-2
CDR3 DNA: TGTGCCAGCAGCTTTCAAGGGGGCAATCAGCCCCAGCATTTT
CDR3 protein: CASSFQGGNQPQHF

D gene: TRBD1
clone size: once
J gene: TRBJ1-6
V gene: TRBV9
CDR3 DNA: TGTGCCAGCGGCAGGGGGGATTCACCCCTCCACTTT
CDR3 protein: CASGRGDSPLHF

D gene: .
clone size: .
J gene: TRBJ1-5
V gene: TRBV5-4
CDR3 DNA: TGTGCCAGCAGCCCCTCCCCGGGGGATTTTTCTCAGCCCCAGCATTTT
CDR3 protein: CASSPSPGDFSQPQHF

D gene: .
clone size: .
J gene: TRBJ2-1
V gene: TRBV27
CDR3 DNA: TGTGCCAGCAGTTTAGGAGTTTTGGGCTCCTACAATGAGCAGTTCTTC
CDR3 protein: CASSLGVLGSYNEQFF

D gene: TRBD2
clone size: .
J gene: TRBJ2-1
V gene: TRBV11-2
CDR3 DNA: TGTGCCAGCAGCTTACTAGCGGGGGGGCACAATGAGCAGTTCTTC
CDR3 protein: CASSLLAGGHNEQFF

D gene: .
clone size: .
J gene: TRBJ2-2
V gene: TRBV6-5
CDR3 DNA: TGTGCCAGCAGAAACATGAAAACGAACACCGGGGAGCTGTTTTTT
CDR3 protein: CASRNMKTNTGELFF

D gene: .
clone size: .
J gene: TRBJ2-2
V gene: TRBV10-2
CDR3 DNA: TGCGCCAGCAGTGTCTGGACAGCCTTCACCGGGGAGCTGTTTTTT
CDR3 protein: CASSVWTAFTGELFF

D gene: TRBD1
clone size: .
J gene: TRBJ2-5
V gene: TRBV27
CDR3 DNA: TGTGCCAGCAGACGCAGGGGGCGAGGAGAGACCCAGTACTTC
CDR3 protein: CASRRRGRGETQYF

D gene: .
clone size: .
J gene: TRBJ1-1
V gene: TRBV11-2
CDR3 DNA: TGTGCCAGCAGCGCCCAGAGGGGGGGCACTGAAGCTTTCTTT
CDR3 protein: CASSAQRGGTEAFF

D gene: TRBD1
clone size: few
J gene: TRBJ2-3
V gene: TRBV11-3
CDR3 DNA: TGTGCCAGCAGCTTAGATGGGGCAGGGGGCGGCACAGATACGCAGTATTTT
CDR3 protein: CASSLDGAGGGTDTQYF

D gene: TRBD2
clone size: few
J gene: TRBJ2-2
V gene: TRBV9
CDR3 DNA: TGTGCCAGCAGCACGCTACGAAGCGGGGGGTCCGGGGAGCTGTTTTTT
CDR3 protein: CASSTLRSGGSGELFF

D gene: .
clone size: few
J gene: TRBJ1-3
V gene: TRBV25-1
CDR3 DNA: TGTGCCAGCAGTGAATACGTGGGCAGAGACACCATATATTTT
CDR3 protein: CASSEYVGRDTIYF

D gene: .
clone size: .
J gene: TRBJ2-3
V gene: TRBV19
CDR3 DNA: TGTGCCAGTAGTCTTGAGGTTTCGGGGACAGATACGCAGTATTTT
CDR3 protein: CASSLEVSGTDTQYF

D gene: TRBD1
clone size: .
J gene: TRBJ2-2
V gene: TRBV13
CDR3 DNA: TGTGCCAGCAGCTTATCGAACAGGGGGGTCACCGGGGAGCTGTTTTTT
CDR3 protein: CASSLSNRGVTGELFF

D gene: .
clone size: .
J gene: TRBJ2-6
V gene: TRBV27
CDR3 DNA: TGTGCCAGCAGCCCCACGAGTTCTGGGGCCAACGTCCTGACTTTC
CDR3 protein: CASSPTSSGANVLTF

D gene: TRBD1
clone size: once
J gene: TRBJ2-6
V gene: TRBV5-1
CDR3 DNA: TGCGCCAGCAGCGAGGACAGGGGGTTAGCTGGGGCCAACGTCCTGACTTTC
CDR3 protein: CASSEDRGLAGANVLTF